This TCR beta chain originates from a study of T cell repertoires in cytomegalovirus infection. MiXCR, run by TCRdb on the reads, gives a single entry per CDR3 protein. In the table there are under 70,000 distinct CDR3 sequences, 33% of which are singletons. Points on this clonotype: Its antigen remains unidentified.

CDR3 length: 17 amino acids. With 5 bases removed from V and 0 bases from J, the gap between germline ends came to 17 bases. The germline CDR1 and CDR2 sequences are SGHVS and FQNEAQ. The sequencing sample was made of PBMCs, sequenced either directly or after in vitro stimulation (not recorded which). The chain joins TRBV7-8 to TRBJ2-1; D uncertain. The TCR originated in a human donor in good health (CMV status not recorded). Some clones in this sample may be carry-over from other donors' samples. CDR3 nucleotides: TGTGCCAGCAGCACTGATTGGGTGGGCGCCTCCTACAATGAGCAGTTCTTC. It codes for CASSTDWVGASYNEQFF. The whole variable domain, remainder taken from reference TRBV7-8 and TRBJ2-1, is GAGVSQSPRYKVAKRGQDVALRCDPISGHVSLFWYQQALGQGPEFLTYFQNEAQLDKSGLPSDRFFAERPEGSVSTLKIQRTQQEDSAVYLCASSTDWVGASYNEQFFGPGTRLTVL.